This record concerns one T cell receptor beta chain sequence. The assay was immunoSEQ multiplex PCR, and TCRdb's table has in-frame clones only and misses some. The sample lists about 100,000 clones; around four fifths were seen once. The data were obtained in a study of blood T cell repertoires in COVID-19. Study-level background: Researchers got acute and convalescent COVID-19 samples from the United States, Italy and Spain.

The CDR3 extends over 16 amino acids. Per germline, CDR1 MNHEY and CDR2 SVGEGT. The germline V and J ends were trimmed by 2 bases and 1 base, with 11 bases remaining between them. This receptor was taken from a man aged 70-80 years with active or convalescent COVID-19. The rearrangement uses TRBV6-2 or TRBV6-3 and TRBJ2-2, with D possibly TRBD1 on 6 matching bases. Sequencing used peripheral blood. Here the CDR3 DNA reads TGTGCCAGCAGTTACGGGAACAGGGAGAACACCGGGGAGCTGTTTTTT. Its translation is CASSYGNRENTGELFF.